A selection of T cell receptor beta chains follows, all from one sample in a study of cytomegalovirus exposure and HLA in healthy donors. Assay: immunoSEQ multiplex PCR; the TCRdb copy retains only in-frame clones and omits some. Of 60,000 to 75,000 clones in the sample, less than 70% were seen once. Sequencing input: PBMCs. The origin of the receptors is a woman aged 45-60 years in good health and CMV-seronegative. CDR3s include the opening cysteine and the closing phenylalanine or tryptophan. D genes are given only for firm matches. Expanded clones are given a class, and other clones once, few, many or no size at all.

j_call,d_call,cdr3_length,clone_size,v_call,cdr3_nt,cdr3_aa
TRBJ2-5,-,11,once,TRBV11-3,TGTGCCAGCAGCTCCCCGGGGACCCAGTACTTC,CASSSPGTQYF
TRBJ2-3,-,15,-,TRBV7-9,TGTGCCAGCAGCTTCAGACAGATGAGCACAGATACGCAGTATTTT,CASSFRQMSTDTQYF
TRBJ2-5,TRBD1,14,-,TRBV29-1,TGCAGCGTTCCGTCGACAGGGTTAGTAGAGACCCAGTACTTC,CSVPSTGLVETQYF
TRBJ1-2,-,15,few,TRBV5-1,TGCGCCAGCAGCTTCGACTCCAACGGGGTGAGTGGCTACACCTTC,CASSFDSNGVSGYTF
TRBJ1-2,-,16,-,TRBV7-2,TGTGCCAGCAGCTTAGGGGCCCCCCAAACAGGGCTTGGCTACACCTTC,CASSLGAPQTGLGYTF
TRBJ2-1,-,16,-,TRBV27,TGTGCCAGCAGTCGCTGGGACACGAGCTCCTACAATGAGCAGTTCTTC,CASSRWDTSSYNEQFF
TRBJ2-7,TRBD2,15,-,TRBV6-5,TGTGCCAGCAGTTACTCGCCAGCGGGAGAGGGCGAGCAGTACTTC,CASSYSPAGEGEQYF
TRBJ2-7,TRBD2,15,-,TRBV5-1,TGCGCCAGCAGCCTCGGACTAGCGTCTACCTACGAGCAGTACTTC,CASSLGLASTYEQYF
TRBJ1-1,-,13,-,TRBV14,TGTGCCAGCAGCCAACAGGGAAACACTGAAGCTTTCTTT,CASSQQGNTEAFF
TRBJ2-2,TRBD1,16,-,TRBV14,TGTGCCAGCAGCCGACAACAGGGGGAGAGAATCGGGGAGCTGTTTTTT,CASSRQQGERIGELFF
TRBJ1-2,-,16,-,TRBV19,TGTGCCAGTACAGGTTCAGACCCGATACTTAACTATGGCTACACCTTC,CASTGSDPILNYGYTF
TRBJ2-1,TRBD2,15,few,TRBV9,TGTGCCAGCAGCCCATCTAGCGGGGGATACAATGAGCAGTTCTTC,CASSPSSGGYNEQFF
TRBJ1-3,-,12,once,TRBV10-3,TGTGCCATTTTCAGCTCTGGAAACACCATATATTTT,CAIFSSGNTIYF
TRBJ2-3,-,14,-,TRBV18,TGTGCCAGCTCACCCCCGGGACTCCCAGATACGCAGTATTTT,CASSPPGLPDTQYF
TRBJ1-4,-,15,-,TRBV7-2,TGTGCCAGCAGCCGACGACAGACAACTAATGAAAAACTGTTTTTT,CASSRRQTTNEKLFF
TRBJ2-3,-,17,-,TRBV6-4,TGTGCCAGCAGCCGGAACCCGTTGGGCAGGGATACAGATACGCAGTATTTT,CASSRNPLGRDTDTQYF
TRBJ1-4,TRBD1,15,few,TRBV7-2,TGTGCCAGCAGCGTAACGGGACAGTATAATGAAAAACTGTTTTTT,CASSVTGQYNEKLFF
TRBJ2-7,TRBD2,17,-,TRBV5-1,TGCGCCAGCAGCTTTTCCCTAGGGACCGGGACTAGCGTCGAGCAGTACTTC,CASSFSLGTGTSVEQYF
TRBJ2-4,TRBD2,15,few,TRBV19,TGTGCCAGTAGTGTAACTAGCGGGACTGCAAACATTCAGTACTTC,CASSVTSGTANIQYF
TRBJ2-7,-,14,once,TRBV7-2,TGTGCCAGCAGCTTAGAAACGAACATCTACGAGCAGTACTTC,CASSLETNIYEQYF
TRBJ1-1,-,14,few,TRBV6-5,TGTGCCAGCAGTTACGTCCCAGGGAACACTGAAGCTTTCTTT,CASSYVPGNTEAFF
TRBJ2-7,-,15,-,TRBV27,TGTGCCAGCAGTTTTAATCCGGACAAGGGGTCCGAGCAGTACTTC,CASSFNPDKGSEQYF
TRBJ1-2,TRBD1,14,-,TRBV6-5,TGTGCCAGCAGTTACTTACAGGGGTGGCGTGGCTACACCTTC,CASSYLQGWRGYTF
TRBJ2-3,-,12,-,TRBV6-6,TGTGCCAGCGATCGGGGCACAGATACGCAGTATTTT,CASDRGTDTQYF
TRBJ2-5,TRBD1,14,-,TRBV29-1,TGCAGCGTTTGCGTAGACAGGGGAGTAGAGACCCAGTACTTC,CSVCVDRGVETQYF
TRBJ1-1,TRBD1,15,few,TRBV28,TGTGCCAGCAGTTCCTGGGACAGGAGAAACACTGAAGCTTTCTTT,CASSSWDRRNTEAFF
TRBJ1-2,TRBD1,15,-,TRBV7-2,TGTGCCAGCAGCCTCGGACAGGGGACTTACTATGGCTACACCTTC,CASSLGQGTYYGYTF
TRBJ2-3,TRBD1,15,-,TRBV7-9,TGTGCCAGCAGCTTAGCAGGGGGCGAGGGAGATACGCAGTATTTT,CASSLAGGEGDTQYF
TRBJ2-7,TRBD1,15,-,TRBV18,TGTGCCAGCTCCCGAGGACAGGGCCCAATCTACGAGCAGTACTTC,CASSRGQGPIYEQYF
TRBJ2-1,-,15,-,TRBV5-1,TGCGCCAGCAGCTTGGGGAGCGGACCCCGCGGGGAGCAGTTCTTC,CASSLGSGPRGEQFF
TRBJ1-2,TRBD1,13,-,TRBV6-5,TGTGCCAGCAGGGACAGGGGGTTCAATGGCTACACCTTC,CASRDRGFNGYTF
TRBJ2-1,TRBD2,15,-,TRBV30,TGTGCCTGGAGCTTGGGACTAAATCTTCGGAGTGAGCAGTTCTTC,CAWSLGLNLRSEQFF
TRBJ1-1,TRBD1,19,-,TRBV9,TGTGCCAGCAGCTTATTAGAAGTCTTAACAGGGGAAGGGAACACTGAAGCTTTCTTT,CASSLLEVLTGEGNTEAFF
TRBJ2-1,-,17,-,TRBV4-2,TGTGCCAGCAGCCAAGATAACCCCTTCGGACTCAGGAATGAGCAGTTCTTC,CASSQDNPFGLRNEQFF
TRBJ2-5,TRBD2,17,-,TRBV4-2,TGTGTCAGCAGCCAAGGAAGAAGCGGGAGGGTAGCGGAGACCCAGTACTTC,CVSSQGRSGRVAETQYF
TRBJ2-2,-,13,few,TRBV28,TGTGCCAGCATCCTACAGGGTACCGGGGAGCTGTTTTTT,CASILQGTGELFF
TRBJ1-2,-,12,few,TRBV30,TGTGCCTGGAGTCCAGGGCTCTATGGCTACACCTTC,CAWSPGLYGYTF
TRBJ2-5,-,10,-,TRBV20-1,TGCAGTGCTAGATCTGAGACCCAGTACTTC,CSARSETQYF
TRBJ2-7,-,12,few,TRBV5-6,TGTGCCAGCAGCTTGTTCTTATACGAGCAGTACTTC,CASSLFLYEQYF
TRBJ2-6,-,16,-,TRBV5-4,TGTGCCAGCAGCTTTACACAGGCCTCTGGGGCCAACGTCCTGACTTTC,CASSFTQASGANVLTF
TRBJ1-1,-,12,-,TRBV4-2,TGTGCCAGCAGCCAAGTGGGGCAGGAAGCTTTCTTT,CASSQVGQEAFF
TRBJ2-7,-,14,few,TRBV7-8,TGTGCCAGCAGCGAGGGAGGCGGCGGGCGCGAGCAGTACTTC,CASSEGGGGREQYF
TRBJ1-2,TRBD1,16,few,TRBV27,TGTGCCAGCAGTTTACGGGGACAGGGCGCTAACGGTGGCTACACCTTC,CASSLRGQGANGGYTF
TRBJ2-7,-,14,-,TRBV11-1,TGTGCCAGCAGCTTCTGGGCTGGGTCCGGCGAGCAGTACTTC,CASSFWAGSGEQYF
TRBJ1-2,-,15,-,TRBV4-1,TGCGCCAGCAGCCAAGTGGTCCAGCGGGACTATGGCTACACCTTC,CASSQVVQRDYGYTF
TRBJ2-7,-,12,-,TRBV28,TGTGCCAGCAGTTTAGGCTTCTACGAGCAGTACTTC,CASSLGFYEQYF
TRBJ1-1,TRBD1,15,-,TRBV28,TGTGCCAGCAGTTTATTCACAGGGGCGAACACTGAAGCTTTCTTT,CASSLFTGANTEAFF
TRBJ2-7,-,12,-,TRBV10-3,TGTGCCACTGCCGGGGGCTCCTACGAGCAGTACTTC,CATAGGSYEQYF
TRBJ1-2,-,15,-,TRBV30,TGTGCCTGGAGGACCCCGGGCCCCCGGGGCTATGGCTACACCTTC,CAWRTPGPRGYGYTF
TRBJ2-5,TRBD2,14,-,TRBV27,TGTGCCAGCAGGGCACTAGCGGGTAAAGAGACCCAGTACTTC,CASRALAGKETQYF
TRBJ2-5,TRBD2,15,-,TRBV9,TGTGCCAGCAGCGTATTGAGCGGGGGGCAAGAGACCCAGTACTTC,CASSVLSGGQETQYF
TRBJ2-7,-,12,few,TRBV15,TGTGCCACCAGCAGAGAGGGGGGCGAGCAGTACTTC,CATSREGGEQYF
TRBJ2-1,TRBD2,15,few,TRBV7-3,TGTGCCAGCAGCTTAATAGCGGGAGGGTACAGTGAGCAGTTCTTC,CASSLIAGGYSEQFF
TRBJ2-7,-,14,-,TRBV15,TGTGCCACCAGCAGAGATCTTGGAGACTACGAGCAGTACTTC,CATSRDLGDYEQYF
TRBJ1-1,TRBD1,16,-,TRBV10-3,TGTGCCATCAGGGGCCACTTGACAGGGGACGGCACTGAAGCTTTCTTT,CAIRGHLTGDGTEAFF